The source of this T cell receptor (beta chain) is a study of metastatic and nonmetastatic thyroid tumors. Background on the study: Repertoire comparisons spanned blood and tumor or nodule tissue from malignant and benign thyroid patients.

Patients were all untreated before their thyroid surgery. MiXCR was used by TCRdb to re-call the PCR reads. The sample shows some 12,000 clones, around 12% of them seen only once. This clone is labeled as medium-sized. This may come from a read error, since a much larger clone is one base off. The source is a female donor with papillary thyroid cancer or a benign thyroid nodule (not recorded which). Some clones in this sample may be carry-over from other donors' samples. Sequencing was carried out using blood.

The CDR3 region is CAWAGGEGEKLFF. For the CDR3, the DNA is TGTGCCTGGGCGGGGGGGGAGGGTGAAAAACTGTTTTTT. The chain couples TRBV30 to TRBJ1-4, with D perhaps matching TRBD1 (5 bases). Germline loops: CDR1 GTSNPN, CDR2 SVGIG (reference sequence). The V end lost 5 bases, the J end lost 7 bases, and 14 bases lay between the germline ends. The CDR3 length is 13 residues.